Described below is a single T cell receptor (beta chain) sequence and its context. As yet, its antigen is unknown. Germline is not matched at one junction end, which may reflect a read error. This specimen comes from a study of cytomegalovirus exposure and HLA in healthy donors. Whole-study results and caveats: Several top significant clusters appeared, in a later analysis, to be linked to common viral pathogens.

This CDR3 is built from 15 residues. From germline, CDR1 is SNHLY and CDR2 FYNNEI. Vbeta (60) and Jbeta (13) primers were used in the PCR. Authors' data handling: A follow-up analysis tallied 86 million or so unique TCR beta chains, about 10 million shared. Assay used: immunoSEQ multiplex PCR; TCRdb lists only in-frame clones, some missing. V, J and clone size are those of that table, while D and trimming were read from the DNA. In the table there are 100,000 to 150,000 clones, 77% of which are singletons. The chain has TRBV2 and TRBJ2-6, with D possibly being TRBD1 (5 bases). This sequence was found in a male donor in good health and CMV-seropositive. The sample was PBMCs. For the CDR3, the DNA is TGTGCCAGCAGGGGCGGTTTCTCTGGGGCCAACGGCCTGACTTTC. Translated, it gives CASRGGFSGANGLTF.